Sequencing of this T cell receptor beta chain was carried out in a study of T cells after yellow fever vaccination. This CDR3 is built from 13 residues. The V gene's germline CDR1 is ENHRY and CDR2 SYGVKD. Trimming took 4 bases from V and 2 from J, leaving 8 bases between them. Regarding the study as a whole: Researchers noted that a small share of clonotypes showed up in both CD4 and CD8 compartments. Though it reached lower strength, the secondary response hit its peak faster, day 5 versus 15.

Only a few counts were recorded for this clonotype. What it binds is unknown. The study made its TCR cDNA through 5'RACE template switching. That step introduced a universal primer site along with UMIs. TCRdb recomputed calls from the 5' RACE reads with MiXCR, one row per CDR3 protein. The sample has 300,000 to 400,000 distinct CDR3 sequences, roughly an eighth seen once; the top ten hold 3.2%. This chain connects TRBV10-3 to TRBJ1-1, with D possibly TRBD1 on 6 matching bases. The clonotype was recovered from a man aged 18-30 years who received the YFV17D yellow fever vaccine. Material: CD4+ T cells sorted from PBMCs, obtained 15 days after the yellow fever booster vaccination. CDR3 loop: CAISGQVNTEAFF. The CDR3 DNA follows: TGTGCCATCAGTGGACAGGTTAACACTGAAGCTTTCTTT.